Below are 15 T cell receptor beta chains sequenced from a single sample in a study of control samples from healthy donors and cancer patients. The data were produced by immunoSEQ multiplex PCR, yet TCRdb's version contains in-frame clones alone and is incomplete. The sample holds 100,000 to 150,000 clones, 80% to 95% seen once. Sequencing was carried out using blood. The origin of the receptors is a young man in good health.

This rearrangement joins TRBV10-3 to TRBJ2-2; D might be TRBD2 (7 bases). Germline assignment: CDR1 ENHRY and CDR2 SYGVKD. Trimming left V 2 bases short and J 7 bases short, with 20 bases between. CDR3 length equals 17 residues. The CDR3 DNA is TGTGCCATCAGTGAGAGTTTCGGGGGGCAATTAGTCGGGGAGCTGTTTTTT. This sequence encodes CAISESFGGQLVGELFF.

This chain connects TRBV7-6 to TRBJ1-3; TRBD1 might be the D (5 bases). The germline V and J ends were trimmed by 0 bases and 0 bases, with 9 bases remaining between them. Germline V gene sequence: CDR1 SGHVS, CDR2 FNYEAQ. The CDR3 loop spans 16 amino acids. Here the CDR3 DNA reads TGTGCCAGCAGCTTAGCGGGACTGTACTCTGGAAACACCATATATTTT. It encodes CASSLAGLYSGNTIYF.

The chain has TRBV18 and TRBJ1-1, with D hard to call. The CDR3 consists of 15 residues. V was clipped by 4 bases and J by 2 bases, with 14 bases between them. Germline values: CDR1 KGHSH, CDR2 LQKENI. The CDR3 nucleotides read TGTGCCAGCTCACTCCGGGTACTCACAAACACTGAAGCTTTCTTT. Its translation is CASSLRVLTNTEAFF.

The chain joins TRBV27 to TRBJ1-1, with TRBD1 matching 7 bases. The CDR3 consists of 14 residues. Trimming took 5 bases from V and 5 from J; bases not matched to a gene: 8. Germline V gives CDR1 MNHEY, CDR2 SMNVEV (reference sequence). CDR3 loop: CASSIYRGLTEAFF. The CDR3 DNA is TGTGCCAGCAGTATATACAGGGGTTTGACTGAAGCTTTCTTT.

This chain connects TRBV28 to TRBJ1-1, with 9 bases aligning to TRBD1. The germline V gene encodes CDR1 MDHEN and CDR2 SYDVKM. This CDR3 comprises 15 residues. V lost 5 bases to trimming and J lost 1 base; unmatched junction nucleotides: 5. Here the CDR3 reads CASSPPGQGNTEAFF. CDR3 sequence (DNA): TGTGCCAGCAGTCCACCGGGACAGGGGAACACTGAAGCTTTCTTT.

The chain carries TRBV6-2 or TRBV6-3 and TRBJ1-5, with D possibly matching TRBD1 (5 bases). Trimming stripped 2 bases from V and 5 bases from J, with 7 bases between. The CDR3 length is 13 residues. Germline loops: CDR1 MNHEY, CDR2 SVGEGT. DNA of the CDR3: TGTGCCAGCAGTTACAGGGACTATCAGCCCCAGCATTTT. Its translation is CASSYRDYQPQHF.

The CDR3 is CASSGGLAGQETQYF. CDR3 coding DNA: TGCGCCAGCAGCGGGGGACTAGCGGGGCAAGAGACCCAGTACTTC. The rearrangement joins TRBV5-1 to TRBJ2-5, with 13 bases aligning to TRBD2. The germline CDR1 and CDR2 sequences are SGHRS and YFSETQ. The CDR3 loop spans 15 amino acids. V trimming: 4 bases; J trimming: 2 bases; junction bases outside the gene matches: 2.

The chain combines TRBV12-1 with TRBJ2-2; the table assigns TRBD2, which was not confirmed against the DNA. TRBV12-1 is labeled a pseudogene. This CDR3 spans 17 amino acids. CDR3 nucleotides: TGTGCCAGCAGCTTTTCGTCTAGCGAACAAAACACCGGGGAGCTGTTTTTT. It encodes CASSFSSSEQNTGELFF.

The J gene is TRBJ2-1, the V gene TRBV27, with no clear D. This CDR3 has 14 amino acids. Germline V lookup: CDR1 MNHEY, CDR2 SMNVEV (reference sequence). V dropped 3 bases and J dropped 4 bases, with 10 bases sitting between them. DNA for the CDR3: TGTGCCAGCAGTTTTGGGGATGAGTACAATGAGCAGTTCTTC. Its translation: CASSFGDEYNEQFF.

This clone was detected a few times. The J gene is TRBJ1-4, the V gene TRBV7-9; TRBD1 aligns across 8 bases. This CDR3 comprises 15 residues. Germline V gene lookup returns CDR1 SEHNR and CDR2 FQNEAQ (reference sequence). The V segment lost 5 bases and the J segment 3 bases; nucleotides outside the gene matches: 5. The CDR3 DNA sequence: TGTGCCAGCAGCCTCCAGGGGGCGGCTAATGAAAAACTGTTTTTT. It specifies CASSLQGAANEKLFF.

V is TRBV2 and J is TRBJ2-7; TRBD1 aligns across 7 bases. V lost 6 bases and J lost 0; bases outside the gene matches: 14. The CDR3 runs to 17 residues. CDR1 SNHLY and CDR2 FYNNEI come from the germline V gene. The CDR3: CASRPISRGSNSYEQYF. CDR3 in DNA: TGTGCCAGCAGACCGATCTCCAGGGGGTCGAACTCCTACGAGCAGTACTTC. The complete variable domain, with remaining parts taken from reference TRBV2 and TRBJ2-7, reads EPEVTQTPSHQVTQMGQEVILRCVPISNHLYFYWYRQILGQKVEFLVSFYNNEISEKSEIFDDQFSVERPDGSNFTLKIRSTKLEDSAMYFCASRPISRGSNSYEQYFGPGTRLTVT.

The genes are TRBV6-5 and TRBJ1-5, with TRBD1 as a possible D gene (6 bases). The CDR3 spans 13 residues. Germline V lookup: CDR1 MNHEY, CDR2 SVGAGI. V was cut by 6 bases and J by 4 bases, with 10 bases left in between. CDR3 bases: TGTGCCAGCAGGGACAGCTTTAATCAGCCCCAGCATTTT. It specifies CASRDSFNQPQHF.

The chain recombines TRBV14 with TRBJ2-3; 7 bases match TRBD2. Germline values: CDR1 SGHDN, CDR2 FVKESK. Trimming at V came to 3 bases and at J to 6 bases, leaving 0 bases not matched to a gene. The CDR3 is 12 residues long. The CDR3 region is CASSQGGDTQYF. The DNA for the CDR3 is TGTGCCAGCAGCCAGGGGGGGGATACGCAGTATTTT.

The CDR3 protein is CAISESTVAYEQYF. The CDR3 DNA follows: TGTGCCATCAGTGAGTCCACAGTTGCCTACGAGCAGTACTTC. The chain couples TRBV10-3 to TRBJ2-7, with D uncertain. The CDR3 runs to 14 residues. The ends were cut back, 0 bases at V and 2 bases at J, with 8 bases in the middle. The germline V gene has CDR1 ENHRY and CDR2 SYGVKD.

The chain joins TRBV5-1 to TRBJ2-5, with TRBD2 identical over 8 bases. CDR3 size: 15 residues. J lost 0 bases, V lost 0 bases, and 1 base had no gene match. The germline CDR1 and CDR2 sequences are SGHRS and YFSETQ. CDR3 amino acids: CASSLAGGYQETQYF. CDR3 DNA: TGCGCCAGCAGCTTGGCGGGGGGGTACCAAGAGACCCAGTACTTC.